This TCR beta chain stems from a study of OX40 agonist ivuxolimab in advanced cancers. About the study: Patients were dosed intravenously with ivuxolimab at 0.01 to 10 mg/kg every 2 weeks. Overall study results and limits: Among the nonresponders, some also had low normalized T-cell clonal expansion. The CD4+ and CD8+ T cells in the blood had expanded clonally by week 6 at 0.1 to 3.0 mg/kg.

Assay used: immunoSEQ multiplex PCR; TCRdb lists only in-frame clones, some missing. The sample contains fewer than 85,000 clones, about 83% of which appear only once. A remark on this clone: Its antigen is as yet unknown.

V dropped 4 bases and J dropped 1 base, with 15 bases sitting between them. The germline V gene has CDR1 KGHSH and CDR2 LQKENI. This CDR3 has 16 residues. This chain links TRBV18 with TRBJ2-3; D is perhaps TRBD1 or TRBD2 (6 bases each). Sequences were derived from CD4+ or CD8+ T cells sorted from blood, sampled in a trial of the OX40 agonist ivuxolimab. The sequence was collected from an adult with an advanced solid tumor such as melanoma, head and neck, liver or kidney cancer. CDR3 sequence (DNA): TGTGCCAGCTCACAACGACGGGGGCAGGGCACAGATACGCAGTATTTT. This translates into CASSQRRGQGTDTQYF.